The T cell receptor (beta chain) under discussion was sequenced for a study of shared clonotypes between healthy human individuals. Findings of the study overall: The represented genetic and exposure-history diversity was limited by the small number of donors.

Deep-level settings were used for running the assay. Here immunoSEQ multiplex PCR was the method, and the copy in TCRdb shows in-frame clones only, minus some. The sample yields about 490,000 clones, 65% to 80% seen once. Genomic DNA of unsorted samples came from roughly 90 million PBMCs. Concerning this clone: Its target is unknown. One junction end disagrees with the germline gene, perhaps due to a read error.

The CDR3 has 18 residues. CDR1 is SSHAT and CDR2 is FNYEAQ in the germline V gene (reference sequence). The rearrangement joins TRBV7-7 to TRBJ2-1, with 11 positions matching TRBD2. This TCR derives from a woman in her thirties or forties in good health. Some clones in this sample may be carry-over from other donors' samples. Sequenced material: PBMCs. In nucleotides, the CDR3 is TGTGCTAGCAGCTTATCCCCTAAGGGACTAGCGGCCTACAATGAGCAGTTCTTC. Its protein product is CASSLSPKGLAAYNEQFF.